The rows below give T cell receptor beta chains drawn from one sample of a study of shared clonotypes between healthy human individuals. Assay used: immunoSEQ multiplex PCR; TCRdb lists only in-frame clones, some missing. The sample has more than 2,000,000 clones, about 92% seen once. The sample consisted of naive CD4+ T cells sorted from blood. These receptors originate from a man aged 18 to 35 in good health. The CDR3 runs from the conserved cysteine through the conserved F or W. The D gene is left open where the match is weak. Some rows have no size entry. The others give once, few or many, or a class for an expanded clone.

J: TRBJ1-6; V: TRBV7-2; D: -; size: -; DNA: TGTGCCAGCAGCTTAGGGCTCTCACCCCTCCACTTT; CDR3: CASSLGLSPLHF
J: TRBJ1-1; V: TRBV10-3; D: -; size: few; DNA: TGTGCCACCACCGACCAGGAGTACACTGAAGCTTTCTTT; CDR3: CATTDQEYTEAFF
J: TRBJ2-7; V: TRBV30; D: -; size: -; DNA: TGTGCCTGGGGACCGAACTCCTACGAGCAGTACTTC; CDR3: CAWGPNSYEQYF
J: TRBJ1-1; V: TRBV2; D: TRBD1; size: -; DNA: TGTGCCAGCAGCCGACAACGACAGGGTCCGAACACTGAAGCTTTCTTT; CDR3: CASSRQRQGPNTEAFF
J: TRBJ1-1; V: TRBV27; D: -; size: -; DNA: TGTGCCAGCATGACTGGGATGACTGAAGCTTTCTTT; CDR3: CASMTGMTEAFF
J: TRBJ2-1; V: TRBV27; D: TRBD2; size: -; DNA: TGTGCCAGCAGTTTGACACGGGGGGTCCTGGAGCAGTTCTTC; CDR3: CASSLTRGVLEQFF
J: TRBJ2-1; V: TRBV7-3; D: TRBD1; size: once; DNA: TGTGCCAGCGGGACAGGGAGGGATGAGCAGTTCTTC; CDR3: CASGTGRDEQFF
J: TRBJ1-5; V: TRBV30; D: -; size: -; DNA: TGTGCCTGGAGTGTCTGGGGCAGGGGCAATCAGCCCCAGCATTTT; CDR3: CAWSVWGRGNQPQHF
J: TRBJ1-2; V: TRBV6-5; D: TRBD1; size: -; DNA: TGTGCCAGCAGTCGACAGGGGGCTCTCGGCTACACCTTC; CDR3: CASSRQGALGYTF
J: TRBJ1-6; V: TRBV9; D: TRBD1; size: few; DNA: TGTGCCAGCAGCGCCCAAGACAGGGCCAGCGGTTCACCCCTCCACTTT; CDR3: CASSAQDRASGSPLHF
J: TRBJ1-5; V: TRBV19; D: -; size: -; DNA: TGTGCCAGTAGTATCAAACCCAATCAGCCCCAGCATTTT; CDR3: CASSIKPNQPQHF
J: TRBJ2-7; V: TRBV11-3; D: -; size: -; DNA: TGTGCCAGCAGTGGCAGGGTTGAATCGGAGCAGTACTTC; CDR3: CASSGRVESEQYF
J: TRBJ1-2; V: TRBV27; D: -; size: -; DNA: TGTGCCAGCAGTTCCCGACAGCCTGGTGGCTACACCTTC; CDR3: CASSSRQPGGYTF
J: TRBJ1-5; V: TRBV10-2; D: TRBD1; size: -; DNA: TGCGCCAGCAGAGACGGGACAGCGTATCAGCCCCAGCATTTT; CDR3: CASRDGTAYQPQHF
J: TRBJ2-2; V: TRBV5-5; D: -; size: -; DNA: TGTGCCAGCATACGGGGGTCCTCGAACACCGGGGAGCTGTTTTTT; CDR3: CASIRGSSNTGELFF
J: TRBJ2-3; V: TRBV6-5; D: TRBD2; size: -; DNA: TGTGCCAGCAGTTCTAGCGGGGGGAGGACAGATACGCAGTATTTT; CDR3: CASSSSGGRTDTQYF
J: TRBJ1-2; V: TRBV14; D: TRBD1; size: -; DNA: TGTGCCAGCAGCCTCGGGACAGGAATTACCGGGGACTATGGCTACACCTTC; CDR3: CASSLGTGITGDYGYTF
J: TRBJ2-5; V: TRBV2; D: -; size: -; DNA: TGTGCCAGCATCAGCGTTTCTGGGGAGACCCAGTACTTC; CDR3: CASISVSGETQYF
J: TRBJ2-7; V: TRBV20-1; D: -; size: -; DNA: TGCAGTGCTCTGGACGGATACGAGCAGTACTTC; CDR3: CSALDGYEQYF
J: TRBJ2-3; V: TRBV5-4; D: TRBD2; size: -; DNA: TGTGCCAGCGGACTAGCGGGAGGCACAGATACGCAGTATTTT; CDR3: CASGLAGGTDTQYF
J: TRBJ2-7; V: TRBV28; D: -; size: -; DNA: TGTGCCAGCAGTTTGACTTACGTCTCCTACGAGCAGTACTTC; CDR3: CASSLTYVSYEQYF
J: TRBJ2-5; V: TRBV18; D: TRBD2; size: -; DNA: TGTGCCAGCTCACCGAGGAATAGCGGGCACCAAGAGACCCAGTACTTC; CDR3: CASSPRNSGHQETQYF
J: TRBJ1-5; V: TRBV7-8; D: TRBD1; size: -; DNA: TGTGCCAGCAGCTTCGGACAGGGGGCGTTCAATCAGCCCCAGCATTTT; CDR3: CASSFGQGAFNQPQHF
J: TRBJ1-4; V: TRBV19; D: TRBD1; size: -; DNA: TGTGCCAGTAGTATAGATCTGGACAGGTCCGCAACTAATGAAAAACTGTTTTTT; CDR3: CASSIDLDRSATNEKLFF
J: TRBJ1-4; V: TRBV7-7; D: TRBD1; size: -; DNA: TGTGCTAGCAGCCGTTCAGGGGGCGGAAATGAAAAACTGTTTTTT; CDR3: CASSRSGGGNEKLFF
J: TRBJ1-1; V: TRBV5-1; D: -; size: -; DNA: TGCGCCAGCAGCTTCGATCAGAACACTGAAGCTTTCTTT; CDR3: CASSFDQNTEAFF
J: TRBJ1-2; V: TRBV7-2; D: -; size: -; DNA: TGTGCCAGCAGCGACGACAGGAACTATGGCTACACCTTC; CDR3: CASSDDRNYGYTF
J: TRBJ1-1; V: TRBV5-4; D: -; size: -; DNA: TGTGCCAGCAGCACTGGCGTGGGGGGCGGTGACACTGAAGCTTTCTTT; CDR3: CASSTGVGGGDTEAFF
J: TRBJ1-4; V: TRBV19; D: -; size: -; DNA: TGTGCCAGTATGAAGGGAGGGTTAGGTGAAAAACTGTTTTTT; CDR3: CASMKGGLGEKLFF
J: TRBJ2-7; V: TRBV23-1; D: -; size: -; DNA: TGCGCCATCCCGGAAGACCAATACGAGCAGTACTTC; CDR3: CAIPEDQYEQYF
J: TRBJ2-1; V: TRBV6-5; D: -; size: -; DNA: TGTGCCAGCAGCGGAGGGCCTTCCTTAGAGCAGTTCTTC; CDR3: CASSGGPSLEQFF
J: TRBJ2-7; V: TRBV2; D: TRBD1; size: -; DNA: TGTGCCAGCGGATTAGGGCAGGGGGCTCTCGAGCAGTACTTC; CDR3: CASGLGQGALEQYF
J: TRBJ2-1; V: TRBV7-9; D: -; size: -; DNA: TGTGCCAGCAGCTTAGGTCTTCTTGGCAGCGATGAGCAGTTCTTC; CDR3: CASSLGLLGSDEQFF
J: TRBJ2-2; V: TRBV6-6; D: TRBD1; size: -; DNA: TGTGCCAGCCTACAGGGGATGTCTGGCGGGGAGCTGTTTTTT; CDR3: CASLQGMSGGELFF
J: TRBJ2-7; V: TRBV10-2; D: TRBD2; size: -; DNA: TGCGCCAGCAGGTTAGCGGGTCAAGCCTCCTACGAGCAGTACTTC; CDR3: CASRLAGQASYEQYF
J: TRBJ2-1; V: TRBV2; D: -; size: -; DNA: TGTGCCAGCAGTACAACTAGTTCCCTCGCCGCGCAGTTCTTC; CDR3: CASSTTSSLAAQFF
J: TRBJ2-7; V: TRBV11-2; D: -; size: -; DNA: TGTGCCAGCAGCCAGGGGGGGCGGTACGAGCAGTACTTC; CDR3: CASSQGGRYEQYF
J: TRBJ1-5; V: TRBV30; D: -; size: -; DNA: TGTGCCTGGAGTCCAGGGCAAAATCAGCCCCAGCATTTT; CDR3: CAWSPGQNQPQHF
J: TRBJ1-1; V: TRBV6-4; D: -; size: -; DNA: TGTGCCAGCAGTGCTACAGCGAACACTGAAGCTTTCTTT; CDR3: CASSATANTEAFF
J: TRBJ2-1; V: TRBV5-4; D: -; size: -; DNA: TGTGCCAGCGGAGGGACAGCCTCCTACAATGAGCAGTTCTTC; CDR3: CASGGTASYNEQFF
J: TRBJ1-1; V: TRBV28; D: -; size: once; DNA: TGTGCCAGCAACCCTCGGAGGGACACTGAAGCTTTCTTT; CDR3: CASNPRRDTEAFF
J: TRBJ1-2; V: TRBV27; D: TRBD1; size: -; DNA: TGTGCCAGCAGTTCAAGACGCGGACAGGGCCTCTATGGCTACACCTTC; CDR3: CASSSRRGQGLYGYTF
J: TRBJ1-1; V: TRBV6-6; D: TRBD1; size: -; DNA: TGTGCCAGCAGTTCCCTACAGGGGGCGAGCACTGAAGCTTTCTTT; CDR3: CASSSLQGASTEAFF
J: TRBJ2-2; V: TRBV5-1; D: -; size: -; DNA: TGCGCCAGCAGCCGGGTTGGAGGGGGCCGATCCACGAACACCGGGGAGCTGTTTTTT; CDR3: CASSRVGGGRSTNTGELFF
J: TRBJ1-2; V: TRBV7-9; D: TRBD1; size: once; DNA: TGTGCCAGCAGCCCCGTCGCAGGGGGCGACTATGGCTACACCTTC; CDR3: CASSPVAGGDYGYTF
J: TRBJ2-7; V: TRBV7-2; D: -; size: -; DNA: TGTGCCAGCGCCGACTACCTCGAGCAGTACTTC; CDR3: CASADYLEQYF
J: TRBJ2-7; V: TRBV5-1; D: -; size: -; DNA: TGCGCCAGCAGCTTGGTAGGGGACTACGAGCAGTACTTC; CDR3: CASSLVGDYEQYF
J: TRBJ1-2; V: TRBV6-6; D: -; size: -; DNA: TGTGCCAGCAGCCCACAGGTCGACTATGGCTACACCTTC; CDR3: CASSPQVDYGYTF